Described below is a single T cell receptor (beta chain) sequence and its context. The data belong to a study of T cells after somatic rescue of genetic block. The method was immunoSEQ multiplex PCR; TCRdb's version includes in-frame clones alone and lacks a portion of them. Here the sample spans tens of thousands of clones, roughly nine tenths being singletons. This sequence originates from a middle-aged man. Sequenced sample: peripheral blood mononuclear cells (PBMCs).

For the CDR3, the DNA is TGTGCCTGGAGTGTCGGGGTATATCAGCCCCAGCATTTT. Translated, it gives CAWSVGVYQPQHF. This chain uses TRBV30 with TRBJ1-5; D is undetermined. Germline CDR1 GTSNPN, CDR2 SVGIG (reference sequence). V was pared by 0 bases and J by 5 bases, with 8 bases between. The CDR3 runs to 13 residues.